This T cell receptor beta chain is from a study of CXCR3-negative and CXCR3-positive naive CD8 T cells. Notes on the study in general: CXCR3 levels fell partly with cryopreservation; most assays relied on fresh PBMCs. Naive subsets did not differ in surface CD5, and the authors estimated TCR strength using properties of the TRB CDR3. Naive CXCR3-negative cells resembled naive CXCR3-positive cells in TRBV-TRBJ usage; memory cells differed.

Notes on this clonotype: Its antigen is still unknown.

UMI-labeled TRB cDNA libraries were prepared by 5' RACE. For each CDR3 protein, TCRdb gives one entry from its re-call of the 5' RACE reads, without DNA. The listing contains more than 35,000 distinct CDR3 sequences. CDR1 MNHEY and CDR2 SVGEGT come from the germline V gene. CDR3 size: 16 residues. The TCR comes from a human donor in good health. Some clones in this sample may be carry-over from other donors' samples. This sequence joins TRBV6-2 or TRBV6-3 and TRBJ2-1. Material: memory CD8+ T cells from blood. The CDR3 spells CASSYTKGTRYNEQFF.